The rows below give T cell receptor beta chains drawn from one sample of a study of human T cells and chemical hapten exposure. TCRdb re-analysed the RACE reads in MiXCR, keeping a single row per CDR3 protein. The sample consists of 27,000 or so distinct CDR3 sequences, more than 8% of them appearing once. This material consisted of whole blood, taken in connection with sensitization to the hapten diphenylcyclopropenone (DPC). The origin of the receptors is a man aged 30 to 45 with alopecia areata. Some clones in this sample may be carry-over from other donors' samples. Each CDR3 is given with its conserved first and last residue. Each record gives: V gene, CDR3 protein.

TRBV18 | CASSPIPGTGGFNEQFF
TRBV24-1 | CATSDPGANVLTF
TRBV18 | CASSPHPVVGTQYF
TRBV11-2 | CASSFPGTRSSYNEQFF
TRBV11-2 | CASSLDPERDTGELFF
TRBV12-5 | CASGRGDTEAFF
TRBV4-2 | CASSQEGLTSPEQYF
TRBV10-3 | CAISERSGLSSYEQYF
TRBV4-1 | CASSQDRDRLASEQFF
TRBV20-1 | CSARVGLISYEQYF
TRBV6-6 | CASSYGGANEKLFF
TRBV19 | CASSQATPTGELFF
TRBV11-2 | CASSSTLGLQETQYF
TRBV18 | CASSFRGSGGLTDTQYF